Below, 3 T cell receptor beta chains from the same sample are listed, as sequenced in a study of shared clonotypes between healthy human individuals (TCRdb year 2020). Library prep was done by the immunoSEQ multiplex PCR assay. TCRdb provides this immuneACCESS table in a form limited to in-frame rearrangements. Some clones are lacking; in checked studies, under half of them reflect an unresolved V gene, and why the rest are absent is not known. For this sample the table gives 400,000 to 600,000 clones, of which almost 80% were detected only once. The top ten clonotypes cover around 12% of the sample. Sequencing used PBMCs. The receptors were sampled from a woman aged 40 to 50 in good health. Some clones in this sample may be carry-over from other donors' samples.

The V gene is TRBV30, the J gene TRBJ2-5; D is perhaps TRBD1 or TRBD2 (5 bases each). Germline CDR1 GTSNPN, CDR2 SVGIG (reference sequence). Trimming pared 7 bases from V and 2 bases from J, leaving 14 bases between. This CDR3 comprises 13 residues. In nucleotides, the CDR3 is TGTGCCTTTGGGGGAAAACCTCAAGAGACCCAGTACTTC. Amino acid sequence: CAFGGKPQETQYF.

This chain uses TRBV11-2 with TRBJ2-4, with a weak D call TRBD2 (5 bases). The V gene lost 1 base and the J gene lost 5 bases, with 9 bases spanning the gap. This CDR3 has 14 residues. Germline assignment: CDR1 SGHAT and CDR2 FQNNGV. The CDR3 DNA reads TGTGCCAGCAGCTTAGCTAGCCCCCAAAACATTCAGTACTTC. Translation gives CASSLASPQNIQYF.

The chain uses TRBV2 and TRBJ2-1, with D tentatively TRBD2 (6 bases). The CDR3 has 13 amino acids. Trimming removed 5 bases at V and 5 bases at J, with 10 bases between. Germline CDR1 and CDR2: SNHLY and FYNNEI. The CDR3 loop is CASSPDYNNEQFF. The CDR3 coding sequence is TGTGCCAGCAGTCCGGACTACAACAATGAGCAGTTCTTC.